Shown below are 32 T cell receptor beta chains from a single sample sequenced in a study of cytomegalovirus exposure and HLA in healthy donors. PCR primers comprised 60 Vbeta and 13 Jbeta primers. The method was immunoSEQ multiplex PCR; TCRdb's version includes in-frame clones alone and lacks a portion of them. The sample has some 190,000 clones, 70% to 85% seen once. Material: PBMCs. Source of these receptors: a middle-aged man in good health and CMV-seropositive.

This rearrangement joins TRBV6-5 to TRBJ1-1; D not certain. The CDR3 totals 14 residues. V was clipped by 6 bases and J by 1 base, with 12 bases between them. Germline CDR1 reads MNHEY; CDR2 reads SVGAGI. The CDR3 reads CASSYSRENTEAFF. CDR3 nucleotides: TGTGCCAGCAGCTATTCCCGGGAGAACACTGAAGCTTTCTTT.

V usage is TRBV4-1 and J usage is TRBJ1-1; 8 nucleotides agree with TRBD1. The CDR3 spans 17 residues. V trimming: 4 bases; J trimming: 0 bases; junction bases outside the gene matches: 10. The germline CDR1 and CDR2 sequences are MGHRA and YSYEKL. The DNA of the CDR3 is TGCGCCAGCAGCCCCCTCGGACAGGGTCTCATGAACACTGAAGCTTTCTTT. Amino acid sequence: CASSPLGQGLMNTEAFF.

The J gene is TRBJ2-1, the V gene TRBV9; TRBD2 might be the D (6 bases). Germline lookup yields CDR1 SGDLS and CDR2 YYNGEE. The CDR3 runs 17 residues. The V and J ends lost 4 bases and 7 bases respectively, with 24 bases between them. CDR3 sequence (DNA): TGTGCCAGCAGCTCCCGAGTACTAGCTACCCCTGAGAATGAGCAGTTCTTC. It is translated as CASSSRVLATPENEQFF.

A few counts support this clone. J is TRBJ2-7 and V is TRBV4-3; TRBD2 aligns across 10 bases. Germline CDR1 is LGHNA and CDR2 is YSLEER. V trimming: 4 bases; J trimming: 2 bases; junction bases outside the gene matches: 5. The CDR3 totals 15 residues. CDR3 protein: CASSLRLAGPYEQYF. The CDR3, as DNA: TGCGCCAGCAGCCTTAGACTAGCGGGCCCCTACGAGCAGTACTTC.

V gene TRBV5-1 combines with J gene TRBJ2-2; 9 nucleotides match TRBD1. Germline assignment: CDR1 SGHRS and CDR2 YFSETQ. The CDR3 loop spans 15 amino acids. V gave up 3 bases and J gave up 1 base; unmatched junction bases: 1. The CDR3 coding sequence is TGCGCCAGCAGCTCGGACAGGGGGAACACCGGGGAGCTGTTTTTT. It is translated as CASSSDRGNTGELFF. Looking up the rest from reference TRBV5-1 and TRBJ2-2 gives the full variable domain: KAGVTQTPRYLIKTRGQQVTLSCSPISGHRSVSWYQQTPGQGLQFLFEYFSETQRNKGNFPGRFSGRQFSNSRSEMNVSTLELGDSALYLCASSSDRGNTGELFFGEGSRLTVL.

The gene calls are TRBV2 and TRBJ2-3; 14 bases line up with TRBD2. V shed 5 bases, J shed 4 bases, and the junction held 5 bases outside the gene matches. Germline V gene sequence: CDR1 SNHLY, CDR2 FYNNEI. The CDR3 spans 16 residues. CDR3 sequence: CASSSQTSGRADTQYF. The DNA of the CDR3 is TGTGCCAGCAGTAGCCAGACTAGCGGGAGGGCAGATACGCAGTATTTT.

This chain joins TRBV9 and TRBJ2-6; TRBD2 agrees at 13 bases. The length of the CDR3 is 18 residues. The germline V gene encodes CDR1 SGDLS and CDR2 YYNGEE. With V trimmed by 4 bases and J by 4 bases, 8 bases remained unmatched. CDR3 region: CASSSRTSGSSGANVLTF. DNA of the CDR3: TGTGCCAGCAGCTCGCGGACTAGCGGGAGTAGCGGGGCCAACGTCCTGACTTTC.

This clone was observed a single time. The CDR3 is CASSQDSTYEQYF. CDR3 DNA: TGTGCCAGCAGTCAGGACAGTACCTACGAGCAGTACTTC. The genes are TRBV6-5 and TRBJ2-7; D is possibly TRBD1 (6 bases). Germline lookup yields CDR1 MNHEY and CDR2 SVGAGI. Trimming stripped 5 bases from V and 2 bases from J, with 10 bases between. The CDR3 sequence is 13 residues long.

The chain employs TRBV5-1 and TRBJ2-2; D call uncertain. Trimming cost V 4 bases and J 7 bases, with 11 bases left between them. This CDR3 region has 13 residues. Germline-derived CDR1 and CDR2 are SGHRS and YFSETQ. CDR3 protein: CASSLDGGGELFF. The CDR3 bases are TGCGCCAGCAGCCTGGACGGTGGCGGGGAGCTGTTTTTT.

The genes are TRBV28 and TRBJ2-2; weak D call: TRBD1 (5 bases). The V and J ends lost 6 bases and 0 bases respectively, with 17 bases between them. This CDR3 has 17 residues. Germline lookup yields CDR1 MDHEN and CDR2 SYDVKM. CDR3 DNA: TGTGCCAGCAGCAACATCCAACAGGTTTCGAACACCGGGGAGCTGTTTTTT. This codes for CASSNIQQVSNTGELFF.

This chain connects TRBV5-4 to TRBJ1-6; 10 positions agree with TRBD1. The germline V gene has CDR1 SGHNT and CDR2 YYREEE (reference sequence). The CDR3 has 15 amino acids. The ends lost 0 bases at V and 9 bases at J; junction bases unmatched: 3. The DNA for the CDR3 is TGTGCCAGCAGCTTGGCCGGGGACAGGGGTTCACCCCTCCACTTT. Its protein is CASSLAGDRGSPLHF. The whole variable domain, remainder taken from reference TRBV5-4 and TRBJ1-6, is ETGVTQSPTHLIKTRGQQVTLRCSSQSGHNTVSWYQQALGQGPQFIFQYYREEENGRGNFPPRFSGLQFPNYSSELNVNALELDDSALYLCASSLAGDRGSPLHFGNGTRLTVT.

This chain uses TRBV4-2 with TRBJ2-3; TRBD2 matches at 10 bases. The germline V gene encodes CDR1 LGHNA and CDR2 YNFKEQ. The J segment lost 3 bases and the V segment lost 0 bases, leaving 18 bases of the junction unmatched. The CDR3 covers 21 residues. In DNA, the CDR3 is TGTGCCAGCAGCCAAGATCCCCTTTCCCGTGGGCTAGCGGGGGAAACAGATACGCAGTATTTT. Protein sequence: CASSQDPLSRGLAGETDTQYF.

The rearrangement uses TRBV7-3 and TRBJ2-5; 8 nucleotides agree with TRBD1. The CDR3 consists of 14 residues. The V segment lost 5 bases and the J segment 2 bases; nucleotides outside the gene matches: 4. Germline values: CDR1 SGHTA, CDR2 FQGTGA. CDR3 region: CASSNRGDQETQYF. The DNA of the CDR3 is TGTGCCAGCAGCAACAGGGGGGATCAAGAGACCCAGTACTTC.

The chain couples TRBV6-5 to TRBJ1-5, with TRBD1 matching 7 bases. Germline V gene sequence: CDR1 MNHEY, CDR2 SVGAGI. The junction had 5 bases not matched to a gene; V was cut back by 5 bases and J by 4 bases. This CDR3 has 14 residues. CDR3 loop: CASSPGQTNQPQHF. DNA for the CDR3: TGTGCCAGCAGTCCGGGACAGACTAATCAGCCCCAGCATTTT.

The chain combines TRBV25-1 with TRBJ2-7; TRBD1 matches 7 bases. The CDR3 is 14 residues long. The germline gives CDR1 MGHDK, CDR2 SYGVNS. J was trimmed by 1 base and V by 6 bases; bases with no gene match: 6. The CDR3 bases are TGTGCCAGCAGCGGGGACAGAAGTTCCTACGAGCAGTACTTC. Its translation is CASSGDRSSYEQYF.

This chain joins TRBV4-1 and TRBJ1-2, with TRBD1 matching 8 bases. The V segment lost 5 bases and the J segment 2 bases; nucleotides outside the gene matches: 4. CDR1 MGHRA and CDR2 YSYEKL come from the germline V gene. This CDR3 region has 14 residues. CDR3 sequence: CASSSRTGNYGYTF. CDR3 sequence (DNA): TGCGCCAGCAGCTCACGGACAGGGAACTATGGCTACACCTTC.

The chain links TRBV7-9 to TRBJ2-6; unclear D gene. The CDR3 spans 17 residues. Germline V lookup: CDR1 SEHNR, CDR2 FQNEAQ (reference sequence). Trimming stripped 1 base from V and 0 bases from J, with 10 bases between. CDR3 sequence: CASSLGLYYSGANVLTF. CDR3 nucleotides: TGTGCCAGCAGCTTAGGACTCTACTACTCTGGGGCCAACGTCCTGACTTTC.

The chain carries TRBV7-2 and TRBJ2-7; 12 bases are shared with TRBD1. This CDR3 is built from 14 residues. From germline, CDR1 is SGHTA and CDR2 FQGNSA. V lost 7 bases, J lost 7 bases, and 8 bases stayed unmatched. CDR3 amino acids: CASNPGQGAREQYF. Written as DNA, the CDR3 is TGTGCCAGCAACCCGGGACAGGGGGCCAGAGAGCAGTACTTC.

V is TRBV18 and J is TRBJ1-5; a weak D match, TRBD1 (6 bases). CDR1 is KGHSH and CDR2 is LQKENI in the germline V gene. Trimming removed 4 bases from V and 3 bases from J, with 13 bases in between. The CDR3 totals 15 residues. The DNA for the CDR3 is TGTGCCAGCTCACATCGACAGGAATTCAATCAGCCCCAGCATTTT. It encodes CASSHRQEFNQPQHF.

The genes are TRBV9 and TRBJ2-2, with TRBD2 matching 7 bases. CDR1 is SGDLS, CDR2 YYNGEE, per germline. The CDR3 length is 15 residues. The V segment lost 3 bases and the J segment 4 bases; nucleotides outside the gene matches: 6. The chain's CDR3 is CASSATGGSTGELFF. CDR3 nucleotides: TGTGCCAGCAGCGCAACGGGAGGTTCCACCGGGGAGCTGTTTTTT.

In its sample, this clone was seen once. The chain recombines TRBV18 with TRBJ2-7, with D unclear. The germline V gene has CDR1 KGHSH and CDR2 LQKENI. V shed 3 bases and J shed 6 bases, with 12 bases lying between them. The CDR3 consists of 13 residues. The DNA of the CDR3 is TGTGCCAGCTCACCGGAGCTCACCGCCGAGCAGTACTTC. Amino acids: CASSPELTAEQYF.

V is TRBV6-4 and J is TRBJ1-5, with 7 bases matching TRBD1. Per the germline V gene, CDR1 is MRHNA and CDR2 is SNTAGT. With 6 bases clipped from V and 3 bases from J, the junction kept 8 bases outside the gene matches. The CDR3 covers 15 residues. This CDR3 reads CASRTGQRINQPQHF. Here the CDR3 DNA reads TGTGCCAGCAGAACGGGACAGCGAATCAATCAGCCCCAGCATTTT.

The chain has TRBV5-1 and TRBJ2-1; TRBD2 aligns across 7 bases. J was trimmed by 3 bases and V by 1 base; bases with no gene match: 4. The CDR3 runs 15 residues. Germline assignment: CDR1 SGHRS and CDR2 YFSETQ. The CDR3 sequence: CASSLKAGDYNEQFF. The DNA for the CDR3 is TGCGCCAGCAGCTTGAAGGCGGGGGACTACAATGAGCAGTTCTTC.

The chain's CDR3 is CANYRGIGTEAFF. CDR3 DNA sequence: TGTGCCAATTACAGGGGCATTGGGACTGAAGCTTTCTTT. V is TRBV9 and J is TRBJ1-1, with TRBD1 matching 7 bases. The CDR3 sequence is 13 residues long. Germline CDR1 SGDLS, CDR2 YYNGEE. V was pared by 9 bases and J by 5 bases, with 10 bases of the junction left unmatched. Drawing the rest from reference TRBV9 and TRBJ1-1, the complete variable domain is DSGVTQTPKHLITATGQRVTLRCSPRSGDLSVYWYQQSLDQGLQFLIQYYNGEERAKGNILERFSAQQFPDLHSELNLSSLELGDSALYFCANYRGIGTEAFFGQGTRLTVV.

V usage is TRBV2 and J usage is TRBJ2-7; TRBD2 matches at 7 bases. V shed 3 bases, J shed 3 bases, and the junction held 8 bases outside the gene matches. The CDR3 totals 15 residues. CDR1 is SNHLY, CDR2 FYNNEI, per germline. The CDR3 bases are TGTGCCAGCAGTGAGGGAGCGGGACCAATCTACGAGCAGTACTTC. As protein: CASSEGAGPIYEQYF.

This clone was observed a single time. The chain combines TRBV19 with TRBJ2-1; 12 nucleotides match TRBD1. V shed 3 bases, J shed 7 bases, and the junction held 7 bases outside the gene matches. The CDR3 runs 16 residues. CDR1 is LNHDA, CDR2 SQIVND, per germline (reference sequence). The CDR3 DNA is TGTGCCAGTAGTATGGGGGGACAGGGGGCACTTAATGAGCAGTTCTTC. Translating it yields CASSMGGQGALNEQFF.

A single count supports this clone. V usage is TRBV4-3 and J usage is TRBJ2-5, with 14 bases fitting TRBD2. The V gene's germline CDR1 is LGHNA and CDR2 YSLEER. This CDR3 region has 17 residues. After removal of 1 base from V and 4 bases from J, the junction contained 5 bases not matched to a gene. The CDR3 region has the DNA TGCGCCAGCAGCCAAGTCGGGGGACTAGCGGGAGTAGAGACCCAGTACTTC. This encodes CASSQVGGLAGVETQYF.

V usage is TRBV9 and J usage is TRBJ2-1, with TRBD1 identical over 7 bases. In germline, CDR1 is SGDLS, CDR2 YYNGEE. The CDR3 loop spans 15 amino acids. V trimming: 2 bases; J trimming: 8 bases; junction bases outside the gene matches: 10. DNA for the CDR3: TGTGCCAGCAGCGTGAGTTTAGACAGGGTCCATGAGCAGTTCTTC. It codes for CASSVSLDRVHEQFF.

The chain uses TRBV4-3 and TRBJ2-2; D is uncertain. CDR1 and CDR2 from the germline V gene are LGHNA and YSLEER. The CDR3 loop spans 16 amino acids. V lost 3 bases to trimming and J lost 3 bases, with 14 bases between them. This CDR3 is CASSQTTWLDTGELFF. Here the CDR3 DNA reads TGCGCCAGCAGCCAGACGACATGGCTGGACACCGGGGAGCTGTTTTTT.

The chain employs TRBV6-1 and TRBJ1-1; possibly TRBD1 for D (6 bases). Looked up from germline, CDR1 is MNHNS and CDR2 is SASEGT. The V end was cut by 7 bases, the J end by 0 bases, with 9 bases between. The CDR3 is made up of 13 amino acids. The CDR3 here is CASTGTLNTEAFF. DNA of the CDR3: TGTGCCAGCACAGGGACACTGAACACTGAAGCTTTCTTT.

Only one count was recorded for this clone. The chain is built from TRBV13 and TRBJ1-1, with D possibly matching TRBD1 (5 bases). V lost 5 bases and J 4 bases, leaving 11 bases between the germline ends. Germline V gene lookup returns CDR1 PRHDT and CDR2 FYEKMQ (reference sequence). The CDR3 length is 13 residues. The CDR3 DNA reads TGTGCCAGCAGCGACGGGGGGTCCACTGAAGCTTTCTTT. It is translated as CASSDGGSTEAFF.

This clone showed up just a few times. V gene TRBV4-1 combines with J gene TRBJ1-2, with D maybe TRBD1 (6 bases). Trimming pared 1 base from V and 0 bases from J, leaving 6 bases between. CDR3 length: 14 amino acids. Germline V gene data show CDR1 as MGHRA and CDR2 as YSYEKL. The CDR3 spells CASSQAGANYGYTF. CDR3 nucleotides: TGCGCCAGCAGCCAAGCAGGGGCTAACTATGGCTACACCTTC.